The present entry profiles one TCR beta chain with its context. The target of this receptor is not known. There are no base qualities to consult, and no much larger clone falls within one base. For CDR1 and CDR2, the germline V gene (reference sequence) lists SGHNT and YYREEE. Including cysteine and phenylalanine, the CDR3 has 15 amino acids. Just CDR3 DNA is preserved here, 45 bases in frame from base 1. V was cut back by 3 bases and J by 2 bases, leaving a gap of 15 bases between them. The sample originates from a study of blood T cell repertoires in COVID-19 (dated by TCRdb to about 2020). Broadly, across the study: Samples covering the acute and convalescent phases of COVID-19 were provided by collaborators in the United States, Italy and Spain. Samples were obtained from the ongoing ImmuneRACE study (first 160 participants) and from over a thousand subjects provided by 6 global collaborators. Nearly every sample came with metadata listing a de-identified subject ID, COVID-19 status, age in years and sex. Where HLA class I and class II types were available, the types were taken from metadata supplied by the sample provider, not from assay-based typing. The repertoires were released in a freely available public database intended as a resource for research on the immune response to SARS-CoV-2. Deeply sampled blood TCRbeta repertoires from subjects exposed to, actively infected with, or recovered from COVID-19 were included in the dataset. The material from the prospective study consisted of cDNA or gDNA derived from T cells, B-cell-depleted T cells, or PBMCs. Broad study findings and their caveats: Clinical and demographic metadata were provided uncurated, with the amount varying by source and participant.

TCRbeta CDR3 regions were amplified from genomic DNA using the immunoSEQ Assay, a bias-controlled multiplex PCR. The authors' analysis ran thus. Nucleated cell counts per sample were estimated from amplification of reference gene primers within the assay. To quantify the absolute abundance of each unique TCRbeta CDR3 rearrangement, sequence reads were collapsed and filtered. Productive Simpson clonality was computed per sample as the square root of Simpson's diversity index over productive rearrangements. TCRdb retrieved this table from immuneACCESS and kept in-frame rearrangements only. Not all clones are present; in checked studies, unresolved V genes account for under half, and no reason is known for the remainder. D and trimming were read from the DNA, whereas the V and J calls and clone size are those reported in that table. For this sample there are about 140,000 clones; 77% appear just once. The leading ten clones occupy 9% of the sample.

Collaborating institutions collected whole blood in K2EDTA tubes following their own protocols. For TCRbeta analysis, collaborators shipped samples as frozen whole blood, isolated PBMCs, or DNA extracted from either of those sample types. Material: peripheral blood. The origin of this receptor is a woman in her 50s with active or convalescent COVID-19. The rearrangement combines TRBV5-4 with TRBJ2-7; TRBD2 is possibly the D segment (5 matching bases). The DNA sequence is as follows: TGTGCCAGCAGCTCAAACATTCGGGGTACCTACGAGCAGTACTTC. Its coded protein is CASSSNIRGTYEQYF.